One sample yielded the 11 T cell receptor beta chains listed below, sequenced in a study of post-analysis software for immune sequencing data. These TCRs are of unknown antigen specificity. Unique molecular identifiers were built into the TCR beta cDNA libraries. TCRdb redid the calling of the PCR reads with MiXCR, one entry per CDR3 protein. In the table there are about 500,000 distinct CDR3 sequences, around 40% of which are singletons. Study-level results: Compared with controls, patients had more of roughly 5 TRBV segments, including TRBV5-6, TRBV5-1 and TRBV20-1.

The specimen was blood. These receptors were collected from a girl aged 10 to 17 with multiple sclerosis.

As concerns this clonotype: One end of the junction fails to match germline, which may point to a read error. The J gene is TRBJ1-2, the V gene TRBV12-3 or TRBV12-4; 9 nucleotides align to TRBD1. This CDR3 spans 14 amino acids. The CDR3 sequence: CASSRWTGDYDYTF. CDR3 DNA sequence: TGTGCCAGCAGTCGCTGGACAGGGGACTATGACTACACCTTC.

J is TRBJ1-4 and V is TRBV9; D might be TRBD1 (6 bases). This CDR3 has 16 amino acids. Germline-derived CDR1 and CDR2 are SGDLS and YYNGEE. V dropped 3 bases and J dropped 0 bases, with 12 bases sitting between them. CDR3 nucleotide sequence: TGTGCCAGCAGCGGAGGGGGGGGCACAACTAATGAAAAACTGTTTTTT. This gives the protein CASSGGGGTTNEKLFF.

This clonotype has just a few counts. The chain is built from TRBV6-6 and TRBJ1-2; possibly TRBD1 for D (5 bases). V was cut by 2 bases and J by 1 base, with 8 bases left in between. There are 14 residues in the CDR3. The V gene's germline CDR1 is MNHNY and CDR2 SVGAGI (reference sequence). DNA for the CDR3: TGTGCCAGCAGTTACAGGGGAAATAACTATGGCTACACCTTC. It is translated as CASSYRGNNYGYTF.

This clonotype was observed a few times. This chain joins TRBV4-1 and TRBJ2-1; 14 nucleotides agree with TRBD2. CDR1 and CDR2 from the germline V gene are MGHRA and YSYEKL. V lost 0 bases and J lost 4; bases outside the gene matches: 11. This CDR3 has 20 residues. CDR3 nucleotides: TGCGCCAGCAGCCAAGAAGTAGGGACTAGCGGGAGAGGGGGTTACAATGAGCAGTTCTTC. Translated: CASSQEVGTSGRGGYNEQFF.

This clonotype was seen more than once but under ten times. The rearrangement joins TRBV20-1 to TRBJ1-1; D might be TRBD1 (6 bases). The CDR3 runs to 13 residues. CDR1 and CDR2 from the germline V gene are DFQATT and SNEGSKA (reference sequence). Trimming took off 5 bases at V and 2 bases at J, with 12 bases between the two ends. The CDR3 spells CSASRDTNTEAFF. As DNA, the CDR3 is TGCAGTGCTTCCCGGGACACCAACACTGAAGCTTTCTTT.

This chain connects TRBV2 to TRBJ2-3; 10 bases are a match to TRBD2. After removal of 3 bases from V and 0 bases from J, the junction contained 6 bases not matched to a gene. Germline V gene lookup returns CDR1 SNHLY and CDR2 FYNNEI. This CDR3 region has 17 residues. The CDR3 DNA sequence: TGTGCCAGCAGTGACACCCTAGCGGGGGCTAGCACAGATACGCAGTATTTT. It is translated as CASSDTLAGASTDTQYF.

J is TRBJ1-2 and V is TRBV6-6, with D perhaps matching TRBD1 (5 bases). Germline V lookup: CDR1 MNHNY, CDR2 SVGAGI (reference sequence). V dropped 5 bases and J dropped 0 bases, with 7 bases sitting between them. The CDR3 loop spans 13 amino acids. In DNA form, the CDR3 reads TGTGCCAGCAGTCGACAGACTAACTATGGCTACACCTTC. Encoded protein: CASSRQTNYGYTF.

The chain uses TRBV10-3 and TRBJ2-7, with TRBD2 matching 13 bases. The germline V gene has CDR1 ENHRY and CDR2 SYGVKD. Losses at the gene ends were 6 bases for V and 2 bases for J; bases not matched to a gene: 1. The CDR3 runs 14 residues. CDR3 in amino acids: CAISGLAGAYEQYF. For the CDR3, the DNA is TGTGCCATCAGCGGACTAGCGGGGGCCTACGAGCAGTACTTC.

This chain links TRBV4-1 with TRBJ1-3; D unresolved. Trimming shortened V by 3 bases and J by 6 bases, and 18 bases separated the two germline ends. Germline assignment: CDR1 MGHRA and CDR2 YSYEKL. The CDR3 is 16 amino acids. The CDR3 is CASSHTTEEYQNTIYF. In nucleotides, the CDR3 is TGCGCCAGCAGCCACACGACGGAGGAGTATCAAAACACCATATATTTT.

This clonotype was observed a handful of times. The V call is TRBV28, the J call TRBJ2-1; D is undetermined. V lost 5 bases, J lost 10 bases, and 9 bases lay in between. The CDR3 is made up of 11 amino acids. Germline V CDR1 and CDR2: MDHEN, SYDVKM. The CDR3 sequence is CASSPLSEQFF. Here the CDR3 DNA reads TGTGCCAGCAGTCCCCTATCCGAGCAGTTCTTC.

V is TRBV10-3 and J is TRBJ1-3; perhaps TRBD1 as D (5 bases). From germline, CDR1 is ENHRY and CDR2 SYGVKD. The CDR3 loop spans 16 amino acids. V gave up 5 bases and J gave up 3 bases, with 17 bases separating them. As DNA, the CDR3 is TGTGCCATCAGTTCCCCTGACGGGGCTAGTGGAAACACCATATATTTT. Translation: CAISSPDGASGNTIYF.